The 32 T cell receptor beta chains presented below share a single source sample, sequenced in a study of T-cell reconstitution after alpha-beta-depleted transplantation in children. TCRbeta library preparation incorporated unique molecular identifiers. Each CDR3 protein is one row after TCRdb ran MiXCR on the PCR reads. This sample has about 200,000 distinct CDR3 sequences, with around a sixth found just once. Sequencing was performed on PBMCs, mostly from graft donor cells, taken 360 days after TCRalphabeta/CD19-depleted stem cell transplant. The source of these receptors is a male patient between 2 and 15 years old who had a stem cell transplant for acute lymphoblastic leukemia, so the T cells may come from the graft donor.

This clonotype was seen many times. The chain carries TRBV5-5 and TRBJ2-3, with 10 nucleotides matching TRBD1. The CDR3 totals 16 residues. J lost 5 bases, V lost 4 bases, and 10 bases had no gene match. CDR1 SGHKS and CDR2 YYEKEE come from the germline V gene (reference sequence). CDR3 in DNA: TGTGCCAGCAGCGGGATACCGGGACAGGGGATAGATACGCAGTATTTT. It translates to CASSGIPGQGIDTQYF.

This clonotype showed up just a few times. One end of the junction does not line up with germline, which may come from a read error. The chain carries TRBV10-3 and TRBJ2-1, with TRBD2 identical over 7 bases. The length of the CDR3 is 17 residues. CDR1 and CDR2 (germline): ENHRY, SYGVKD. The CDR3 DNA is TGTGCCATCAGTCAGTCGGGAGGCACCACCCCAGTCAATGAGCAGTTCTTC. Translation: CAISQSGGTTPVNEQFF.

The chain joins TRBV6-1 to TRBJ2-1; TRBD2 might be the D (5 bases). Trimming stripped 8 bases from V and 3 bases from J, with 17 bases between. CDR3 length equals 15 residues. The germline V gene has CDR1 MNHNS and CDR2 SASEGT. The CDR3 region is CASSAGGLGYNEQFF. The CDR3 DNA reads TGTGCCAGCTCCGCCGGCGGGCTAGGCTACAATGAGCAGTTCTTC.

This clonotype came up a few times. This sequence joins TRBV5-8 and TRBJ2-3; 10 bases match TRBD1. Germline lookup yields CDR1 SGHTS and CDR2 YDEGEE. The CDR3 is made up of 15 amino acids. The J segment lost 2 bases and the V segment lost 4 bases, leaving 4 bases of the junction unmatched. DNA for the CDR3: TGTGCCAGCAGCAGGGGACAGGGGTCCACAGATACGCAGTATTTT. It is translated as CASSRGQGSTDTQYF.

The V and J genes are TRBV10-3 and TRBJ2-7; D not resolved. CDR3 length: 14 residues. V lost 1 base and J 3 bases, leaving 10 bases between the germline ends. CDR1 and CDR2 from the germline V gene are ENHRY and SYGVKD. CDR3 DNA sequence: TGTGCCATCAGTGAGTTGCCCGGGTTCTACGAGCAGTACTTC. It is translated as CAISELPGFYEQYF.

This clonotype was observed a few times. The CDR3 reads CASSFSGETYEQYF. Written as DNA, the CDR3 is TGTGCCAGCAGTTTCTCGGGAGAGACCTACGAGCAGTACTTC. The rearrangement uses TRBV12-3 or TRBV12-4 and TRBJ2-7; the D gene is possibly TRBD2 (6 bases). Deletions cut 3 bases from V and 2 bases from J, with 11 bases between. The CDR3 is made up of 14 amino acids.

The V gene is TRBV28, the J gene TRBJ1-4; perhaps TRBD1 as D (5 bases). CDR1 is MDHEN, CDR2 SYDVKM, per germline. V was cut by 8 bases and J by 7 bases, with 26 bases left in between. This CDR3 comprises 17 residues. CDR3 protein: CASRTRTPVRAGEKLFF. The CDR3 DNA sequence: TGTGCCAGCCGCACTCGAACCCCAGTCAGGGCGGGTGAAAAACTGTTTTTT.

This clonotype was detected ten times or more. This rearrangement joins TRBV2 to TRBJ2-1, with a weak D call TRBD2 (6 bases). The CDR3 sequence is 16 residues long. Germline assignment: CDR1 SNHLY and CDR2 FYNNEI. The V end was cut by 4 bases, the J end by 7 bases, with 20 bases between. CDR3 in amino acids: CASSVGKSSRGNEQFF. For the CDR3, the DNA is TGTGCCAGCAGTGTTGGGAAGTCTAGTCGGGGGAATGAGCAGTTCTTC.

This sequence joins TRBV11-2 and TRBJ2-1; TRBD1 might be the D (5 bases). The V and J ends lost 8 bases and 8 bases respectively, with 28 bases between them. The CDR3 contains 17 residues. From germline, CDR1 is SGHAT and CDR2 FQNNGV. The chain's CDR3 is CASLQAPRQGTWYEQFF. The CDR3 DNA follows: TGTGCCAGCTTACAGGCACCTCGTCAGGGAACGTGGTATGAGCAGTTCTTC.

This clonotype was seen at least ten times. The J gene is TRBJ2-7, the V gene TRBV11-1; D is tentatively TRBD1 or TRBD2 (5 bases each). The germline gives CDR1 SGHAT, CDR2 FQDESV (reference sequence). Trimming shortened V by 4 bases and J by 0 bases, and 16 bases separated the two germline ends. CDR3 length: 16 residues. The CDR3 here is CASSSPPGRTSYEQYF. The CDR3 DNA reads as TGTGCCAGCAGCTCCCCGCCGGGACGGACCTCCTACGAGCAGTACTTC.

This clonotype was detected only a few times. V gene TRBV5-1 combines with J gene TRBJ2-1, with D possibly being TRBD1 (6 bases). CDR1 and CDR2 (germline): SGHRS, YFSETQ. Trimming left V 0 bases short and J 3 bases short, with 16 bases between. The CDR3 spans 17 residues. The CDR3 reads CASSLGGIRDNYNEQFF. Here the CDR3 DNA reads TGCGCCAGCAGCTTGGGGGGGATCCGGGACAACTACAATGAGCAGTTCTTC.

This clonotype was observed a few times. CDR3 amino acids: CASSPQGLGEQFF. For the CDR3, the DNA is TGTGCCAGCAGCCCACAGGGTTTGGGTGAGCAGTTCTTC. The chain combines TRBV7-9 with TRBJ2-1, with D possibly matching TRBD1 (6 bases). V was pared by 5 bases and J by 9 bases, with 14 bases between. Germline V lookup: CDR1 SEHNR, CDR2 FQNEAQ (reference sequence). The CDR3 length is 13 residues.

This clonotype has more than one count but fewer than ten. This CDR3 is CSVGGRDTQYF. The DNA for the CDR3 is TGCAGCGTTGGGGGAAGAGATACGCAGTATTTT. The rearrangement uses TRBV29-1 and TRBJ2-3; D unclear. The CDR3 is 11 amino acids. Trimming shortened V by 4 bases and J by 5 bases, and 7 bases separated the two germline ends. CDR1 is SQVTM and CDR2 is ANQGSEA in the germline V gene.

Many counts were recorded for this clonotype. The chain links TRBV12-3 or TRBV12-4 to TRBJ2-5; no clear D gene. CDR3 size: 12 residues. The V end was cut by 6 bases, the J end by 10 bases, with 15 bases between. In DNA, the CDR3 is TGTGCCAGCAGCCGTACACTGGCGGACCAGTACTTC. It yields the protein CASSRTLADQYF.

V gene TRBV7-9 combines with J gene TRBJ2-3, with D possibly matching TRBD1 (5 bases). Germline CDR1 and CDR2: SEHNR and FQNEAQ (reference sequence). CDR3 length: 15 residues. V was trimmed by 5 bases and J by 3 bases, leaving 15 bases between them. The CDR3 DNA reads as TGTGCCAGCAGCCTCCTAGGGGTTGGGACAGATACGCAGTATTTT. Translated, it gives CASSLLGVGTDTQYF.

CDR3 in DNA: TGCGCCAGCAGCTTGTTACTGACAGGCCCAGTAATGAACACTGAAGCTTTCTTT. Protein product: CASSLLLTGPVMNTEAFF. The chain recombines TRBV5-1 with TRBJ1-1, with D possibly matching TRBD1 (6 bases). The CDR3 spans 18 residues. Trimming stripped 1 base from V and 0 bases from J, with 19 bases between. The germline V gene has CDR1 SGHRS and CDR2 YFSETQ. Combining the CDR3 with reference TRBV5-1 and TRBJ1-1 gives the whole variable domain KAGVTQTPRYLIKTRGQQVTLSCSPISGHRSVSWYQQTPGQGLQFLFEYFSETQRNKGNFPGRFSGRQFSNSRSEMNVSTLELGDSALYLCASSLLLTGPVMNTEAFFGQGTRLTVV.

The rearrangement links TRBV12-3 or TRBV12-4 to TRBJ2-1; TRBD2 aligns across 9 bases. This CDR3 is 14 amino acids long. V lost 7 bases and J lost 9; bases outside the gene matches: 10. In nucleotides, the CDR3 is TGTGCCAGCAATACCCTAGCGGGGCTGGGTGAGCAGTTCTTC. Translating gives CASNTLAGLGEQFF.

This clonotype has more than one count but fewer than ten. This chain uses TRBV12-3 or TRBV12-4 with TRBJ1-1, with D unresolved. The CDR3 has 14 amino acids. V lost 3 bases and J 4 bases, leaving 12 bases between the germline ends. This CDR3 is CASSLREGRTEAFF. Here the CDR3 DNA reads TGTGCCAGCAGTTTGCGCGAGGGCCGCACTGAAGCTTTCTTT.

This clonotype was seen a few times. J is TRBJ2-6 and V is TRBV7-8; D remains unclear. Deletions cut 5 bases from V and 0 bases from J, with 11 bases between. The CDR3 is made up of 16 amino acids. Germline-derived CDR1 and CDR2 are SGHVS and FQNEAQ. The CDR3 loop is CASSPRTVSGANVLTF. The CDR3 region has the DNA TGTGCCAGCAGCCCCCGGACGGTCTCTGGGGCCAACGTCCTGACTTTC. The variable domain in full, with the rest retrieved from reference TRBV7-8 and TRBJ2-6, is GAGVSQSPRYKVAKRGQDVALRCDPISGHVSLFWYQQALGQGPEFLTYFQNEAQLDKSGLPSDRFFAERPEGSVSTLKIQRTQQEDSAVYLCASSPRTVSGANVLTFGAGSRLTVL.

The CDR3 loop reads CASNPGGSDTGELFF. CDR3 nucleotides: TGTGCCAGCAACCCCGGGGGCTCGGACACCGGGGAGCTGTTTTTT. V and J are TRBV12-3 or TRBV12-4 and TRBJ2-2; D is perhaps TRBD1 or TRBD2 (6 bases each). The V and J ends lost 7 bases and 3 bases respectively, with 15 bases between them. The CDR3 runs to 15 residues.

This clonotype was seen a handful of times. The rearrangement joins TRBV10-3 to TRBJ1-4; D remains ambiguous. V was clipped by 6 bases and J by 6 bases, with 11 bases between them. The CDR3 totals 13 residues. The germline V gene has CDR1 ENHRY and CDR2 SYGVKD. In DNA, the CDR3 is TGTGCCATCAGGCACCGGACCGATGAAAAACTGTTTTTT. Translation: CAIRHRTDEKLFF.

The rearrangement joins TRBV15 to TRBJ2-3; D not certain. Trimming removed 0 bases from V and 2 bases from J, with 9 bases in between. From germline, CDR1 is LNHNV and CDR2 YYDKDF (reference sequence). The CDR3 extends over 15 amino acids. The CDR3: CATSRDRQITDTQYF. In DNA, the CDR3 is TGTGCCACCAGCAGAGATCGCCAGATCACAGATACGCAGTATTTT.

This clonotype was observed a handful of times. J is TRBJ1-5 and V is TRBV18; 9 bases are a match to TRBD1. The V gene end was trimmed by 1 base and the J gene end by 6 bases; junction bases not matched to a gene: 13. The CDR3 sequence is 18 residues long. The germline V gene encodes CDR1 KGHSH and CDR2 LQKENI. CDR3 residues: CASSPRDRGNGQSQPQHF. The CDR3 DNA reads as TGTGCCAGCTCACCACGAGACAGGGGGAATGGACAATCTCAGCCCCAGCATTTT.

Only a few counts were recorded for this clonotype. The J gene is TRBJ2-3, the V gene TRBV5-1, with 9 nucleotides matching TRBD1. Per the germline V gene, CDR1 is SGHRS and CDR2 is YFSETQ. With 0 bases clipped from V and 2 bases from J, the junction kept 4 bases outside the gene matches. This CDR3 is 16 amino acids long. The CDR3, as DNA: TGCGCCAGCAGCTTGGTCCGGGACAGGGCCACAGATACGCAGTATTTT. It translates to CASSLVRDRATDTQYF.

This clonotype was seen a single time. The chain couples TRBV7-9 to TRBJ2-2; 9 bases line up with TRBD1. The junction had 7 bases not matched to a gene; V was cut back by 6 bases and J by 2 bases. The germline gives CDR1 SEHNR, CDR2 FQNEAQ (reference sequence). The CDR3 extends over 16 amino acids. In DNA form, the CDR3 reads TGTGCCAGCAGTTCACTGACAGGGGGTAACACCGGGGAGCTGTTTTTT. As protein: CASSSLTGGNTGELFF.

This chain connects TRBV28 to TRBJ2-2; 7 bases map to TRBD2. The V gene end was trimmed by 5 bases and the J gene end by 6 bases; junction bases not matched to a gene: 9. CDR1 is MDHEN and CDR2 is SYDVKM in the germline V gene. The CDR3 runs 15 residues. The CDR3 loop reads CASSPRLAGPGELFF. DNA for the CDR3: TGTGCCAGCAGTCCCAGACTAGCCGGCCCCGGGGAGCTGTTTTTT.

This clonotype was recorded many times. DNA of the CDR3: TGTGCCAGCAGCTGGGGGAGGGTGGGCACTGAAGCTTTCTTT. Encoded protein: CASSWGRVGTEAFF. The gene calls are TRBV13 and TRBJ1-1; tentatively, D is TRBD1 (5 bases). The germline CDR1 and CDR2 sequences are PRHDT and FYEKMQ (reference sequence). V was clipped by 4 bases and J by 4 bases, with 13 bases between them. The CDR3 is made up of 14 amino acids.

This clonotype was counted only a few times. The chain combines TRBV4-3 with TRBJ1-3; D uncertain. CDR1 and CDR2 (germline): LGHNA, YSLEER. V lost 0 bases and J lost 4, with 16 bases in between. This CDR3 is built from 17 residues. The chain's CDR3 is CASSQEGQVKTGNTIYF. CDR3 nucleotide sequence: TGCGCCAGCAGCCAAGAAGGTCAGGTGAAGACGGGAAACACCATATATTTT.

The chain employs TRBV3-1 and TRBJ2-1; D remains ambiguous. The CDR3 spans 15 residues. Germline V gene sequence: CDR1 LGHDT, CDR2 YNNKEL (reference sequence). V lost 0 bases, J lost 5 bases, and 11 bases lay in between. The CDR3 loop reads CASSQENIGNNEQFF. The CDR3 DNA sequence: TGTGCCAGCAGCCAAGAAAACATTGGTAACAATGAGCAGTTCTTC.

V and J are TRBV12-3 or TRBV12-4 and TRBJ2-3; D perhaps matches TRBD2 (5 bases). The CDR3 consists of 15 residues. The V and J ends lost 1 base and 2 bases respectively, with 10 bases between them. The CDR3 here is CASSLELALTDTQYF. The CDR3 DNA follows: TGTGCCAGCAGTTTAGAATTAGCGCTCACAGATACGCAGTATTTT.

The V and J genes are TRBV30 and TRBJ2-1, with D perhaps being TRBD1 or TRBD2 (5 bases each). Trimming took off 3 bases at V and 5 bases at J, with 11 bases between the two ends. Per the germline V gene, CDR1 is GTSNPN and CDR2 is SVGIG (reference sequence). The CDR3 has 13 amino acids. CDR3: CAWRPRGDNEQFF. Written as DNA, the CDR3 is TGTGCCTGGAGACCCCGGGGCGACAATGAGCAGTTCTTC.

This clonotype was recorded a few times. V usage is TRBV12-3 or TRBV12-4 and J usage is TRBJ2-7, with D unclear. The CDR3 extends over 14 amino acids. Trimming shortened V by 2 bases and J by 2 bases, and 10 bases separated the two germline ends. The DNA of the CDR3 is TGTGCCAGCAGTTTAATTGACCCTCCCTACGAGCAGTACTTC. Protein product: CASSLIDPPYEQYF.